This TCR beta chain was retrieved from a study of CD8 T cells in Susac syndrome (dated by TCRdb to the late 2010s). Notes on the research overall: The study used repertoire sequencing to test whether antigen drove CD8+ T cell activation and differentiation in Susac syndrome. What the work shows at the level of the full study, not this receptor alone: The study acknowledged that relatively few individuals were included in the TCR sequencing and HLA analysis.

RNA was extracted using the RNeasy kit, and roughly 0.45 to 1 ug of the RNA was reverse transcribed with random hexamers. TCR beta CDR3 regions were amplified with the immunoSEQ multiplex PCR assay covering 54 Vbeta and 13 Jbeta segments. Bias from PCR amplification was corrected by using a synthetic template baseline for primer optimization and for computational correction. Per the source publication's procedure: Only productive sequences were kept, with reads annotated to V, D and J genes according to IMGT and analyzed in immunoSEQ Analyzer. Clonality was computed as one minus Shannon entropy normalized by log2 of the number of productive unique sequences. For each patient and control, public and private clones were evaluated within the 100 most prevalent clones. A clone was defined as Susac-specific if it was absent from the healthy and MS cohorts, from roughly 1,000 published viral clones and from other ImmuneACCESS disease sequences. TCRdb reworked the public reads: Q25 trimming with fastp, MiXCR clone assembly, productive beta chains retained. Rows with a matching CDR3 protein are joined into one entry that keeps the most common DNA and genes. TCRdb, rather than the study authors, made the V and J calls. This sample comprises about 130,000 distinct CDR3 sequences, about 93% of them detected only once. Roughly 0.087% of the sample is held by the ten biggest clonotypes.

V is pared back by 0 bases and J by 4 bases, with 19 bases lying between the germline termini. The CDR3, cysteine through phenylalanine, is 17 amino acids long. The only DNA kept is the CDR3, 51 bases in frame from the first base. From a lookup of the germline V gene, CDR1 and CDR2 are SGHRS and YFSETQ. Peripheral blood CD8+ and CD4+ T cells from healthy donors, Susac syndrome patients and multiple sclerosis patients were profiled using high-throughput TCR beta sequencing. Healthy donors were included as age- and sex-matched controls. CD8+ TEMRA cells were enriched by FACS, while bulk CD8+ and CD4+ T cells were purified by magnetic negative isolation. Blood was drawn into EDTA tubes, processed within 24 hours, and PBMCs were isolated by density gradient centrifugation. PBMCs destined for TCR sequencing were cryopreserved in liquid nitrogen and later thawed in a 37 °C water bath. The sorted or isolated CD4+, CD8+ and CD8+ TEMRA cells reached a purity of at least 90%.

This clonotype was observed a few times. Which antigen it targets is not known. No base quality information exists; no much larger clone differs at one position. This TCR came from a human donor in good health. The sequence links TRBV5-1 to TRBJ2-5; TRBD1 could be the D gene, as 5 bases match. Sequenced: CD4+ T cells from PBMCs. The encoded CDR3 is CASSLAGAGRGGETQYF. Read as DNA, the sequence is TGCGCCAGCAGCTTGGCTGGGGCAGGACGAGGCGGAGAGACCCAGTACTTC. When the CDR3 is completed using the reference TRBV5-1 and TRBJ2-5 genes on either side, the full variable domain is KAGVTQTPRYLIKTRGQQVTLSCSPISGHRSVSWYQQTPGQGLQFLFEYFSETQRNKGNFPGRFSGRQFSNSRSEMNVSTLELGDSALYLCASSLAGAGRGGETQYFGPGTRLLVL.